The 8 T cell receptor beta chains reported below all come from one sample, sequenced in a study of T-cell memory formation after mild COVID-19. TCRdb reprocessed the 5' RACE reads with MiXCR, giving one entry per CDR3 protein. Among 250,000 to 300,000 distinct CDR3 sequences listed, roughly 16% were seen once. The sequencing input was PBMCs or a T cell subset sorted from them (not recorded which). These receptors originate from a man aged 18 to 35 who had mild COVID-19 (a few samples of this study predate the infection). Cell type and time point are not known.

This clonotype has a handful of counts. This chain links TRBV20-1 with TRBJ2-3; 7 bases align to TRBD1. Trimming removed 3 bases from V and 1 base from J; junction bases left unmatched: 4. The length of the CDR3 is 14 residues. Germline-derived CDR1 and CDR2 are DFQATT and SNEGSKA (reference sequence). The CDR3 sequence is CSASRQGRTDTQYF. The CDR3 DNA reads as TGCAGTGCTAGCAGACAGGGACGCACAGATACGCAGTATTTT.

Points on this clonotype: Since a much larger clone is just one base distant, this may be a read error. The J gene is TRBJ2-5, the V gene TRBV6-1; maybe TRBD2 (6 bases). This CDR3 comprises 12 residues. The germline V gene encodes CDR1 MNHNS and CDR2 SASEGT. The CDR3 DNA is TGTGACACCTGGAGGGCCGAAGAGACCCAGTACTTC. Translated, it gives CDTWRAEETQYF.

The chain couples TRBV28 to TRBJ1-5; TRBD1 is a possible D gene (6 bases). This CDR3 has 14 residues. The ends were cut back, 4 bases at V and 8 bases at J, with 15 bases in the middle. Germline assignment: CDR1 MDHEN and CDR2 SYDVKM. CDR3 sequence: CASSSRGRLEPQHF. In DNA form, the CDR3 reads TGTGCCAGCAGTTCTAGGGGGAGGTTGGAGCCCCAGCATTTT.

This clonotype turned up a few times. The chain carries TRBV20-1 and TRBJ2-3; a weak D match, TRBD2 (5 bases). This CDR3 has 15 residues. Germline V CDR1 and CDR2: DFQATT, SNEGSKA (reference sequence). V lost 5 bases and J lost 2, with 17 bases in between. Written as DNA, the CDR3 is TGCAGTGCTGGCCTTACAGCGGCTCCCACAGATACGCAGTATTTT. Translating it yields CSAGLTAAPTDTQYF.

The gene calls are TRBV6-2 or TRBV6-3 and TRBJ2-7; D unclear. Germline CDR1 MNHEY, CDR2 SVGEGT. This CDR3 has 15 residues. Trimming removed 6 bases from V and 6 bases from J, with 21 bases in between. The CDR3 coding sequence is TGTGCCAGCAGACAACCCCCATCGACGGGCGTCGAGCAGTACTTC. This codes for CASRQPPSTGVEQYF.

This clonotype has just a few counts. This chain links TRBV7-2 with TRBJ2-7, with unresolved D. Trimming took off 1 base at V and 4 bases at J, with 8 bases between the two ends. This CDR3 has 13 amino acids. The germline V gene has CDR1 SGHTA and CDR2 FQGNSA. The CDR3, as DNA: TGTGCCAGCAGCTTAGAGGTCGGGTACGAGCAGTACGTC. This encodes CASSLEVGYEQYV.

This clonotype was counted ten times or more. At one end, the junction sequence differs from germline, possibly due to a read error. This chain connects TRBV5-1 to TRBJ1-2; D is perhaps TRBD1 (5 bases). The CDR3 contains 13 residues. Germline CDR1 reads SGHRS; CDR2 reads YFSETQ. The CDR3 nucleotides are TGTGCCAGCAGCTTTGACAGTAACTATGGCTACACCTTC. This sequence encodes CASSFDSNYGYTF.

This clonotype has only a few counts. This chain joins TRBV3-1 and TRBJ1-1; D ambiguous. From germline, CDR1 is LGHDT and CDR2 YNNKEL (reference sequence). The CDR3 covers 14 residues. The V and J ends lost 0 bases and 2 bases respectively, with 7 bases between them. CDR3 bases: TGTGCCAGCAGCCAAGATTCTACCAACACTGAAGCTTTCTTT. Translation gives CASSQDSTNTEAFF.